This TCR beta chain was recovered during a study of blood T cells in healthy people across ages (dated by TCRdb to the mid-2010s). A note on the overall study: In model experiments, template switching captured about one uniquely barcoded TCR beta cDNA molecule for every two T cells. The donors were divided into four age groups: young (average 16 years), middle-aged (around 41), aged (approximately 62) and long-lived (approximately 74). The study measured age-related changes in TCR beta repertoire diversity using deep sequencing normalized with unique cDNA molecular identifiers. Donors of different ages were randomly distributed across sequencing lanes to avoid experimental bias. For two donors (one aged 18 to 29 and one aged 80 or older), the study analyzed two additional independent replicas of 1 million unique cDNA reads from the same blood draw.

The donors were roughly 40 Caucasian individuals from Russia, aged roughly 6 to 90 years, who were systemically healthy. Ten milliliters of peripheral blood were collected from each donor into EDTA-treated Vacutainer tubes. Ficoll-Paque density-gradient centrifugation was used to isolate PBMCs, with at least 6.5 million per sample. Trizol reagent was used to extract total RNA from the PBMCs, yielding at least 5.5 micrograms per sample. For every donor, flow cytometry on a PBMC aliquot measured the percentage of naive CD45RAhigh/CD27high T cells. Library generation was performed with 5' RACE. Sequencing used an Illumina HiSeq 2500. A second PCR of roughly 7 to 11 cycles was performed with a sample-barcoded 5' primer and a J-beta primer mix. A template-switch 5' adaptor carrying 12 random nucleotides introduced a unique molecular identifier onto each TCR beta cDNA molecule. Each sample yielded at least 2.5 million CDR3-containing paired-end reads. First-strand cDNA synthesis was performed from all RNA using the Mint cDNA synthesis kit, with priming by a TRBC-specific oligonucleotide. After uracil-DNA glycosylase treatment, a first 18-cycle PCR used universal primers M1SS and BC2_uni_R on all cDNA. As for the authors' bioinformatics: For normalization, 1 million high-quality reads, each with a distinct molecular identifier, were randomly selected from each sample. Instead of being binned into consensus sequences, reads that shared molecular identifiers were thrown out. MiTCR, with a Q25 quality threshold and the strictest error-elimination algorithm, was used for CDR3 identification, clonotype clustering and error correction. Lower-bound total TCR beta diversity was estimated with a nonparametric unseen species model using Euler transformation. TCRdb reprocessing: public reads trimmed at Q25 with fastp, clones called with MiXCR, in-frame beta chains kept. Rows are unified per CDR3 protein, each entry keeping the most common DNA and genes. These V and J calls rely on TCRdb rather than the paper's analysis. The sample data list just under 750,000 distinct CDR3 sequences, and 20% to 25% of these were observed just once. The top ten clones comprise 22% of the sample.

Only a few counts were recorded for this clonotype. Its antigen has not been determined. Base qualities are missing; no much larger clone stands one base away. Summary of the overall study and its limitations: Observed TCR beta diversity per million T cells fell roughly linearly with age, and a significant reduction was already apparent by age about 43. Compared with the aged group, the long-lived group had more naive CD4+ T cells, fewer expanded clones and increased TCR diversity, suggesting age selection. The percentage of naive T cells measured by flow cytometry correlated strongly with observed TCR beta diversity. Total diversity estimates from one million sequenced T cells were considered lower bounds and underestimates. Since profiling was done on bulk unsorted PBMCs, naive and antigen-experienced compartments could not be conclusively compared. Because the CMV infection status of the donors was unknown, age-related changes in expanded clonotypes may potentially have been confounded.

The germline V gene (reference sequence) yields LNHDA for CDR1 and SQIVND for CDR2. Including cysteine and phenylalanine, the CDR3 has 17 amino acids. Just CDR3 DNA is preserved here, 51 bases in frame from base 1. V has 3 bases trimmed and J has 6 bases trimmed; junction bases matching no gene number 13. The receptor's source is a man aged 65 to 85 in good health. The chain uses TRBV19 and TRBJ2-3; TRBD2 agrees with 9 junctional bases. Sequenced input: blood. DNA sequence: TGTGCCAGTAGTATGTGGGGTAGCGGGGGCCCCGCGGATACGCAGTATTTT. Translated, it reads CASSMWGSGGPADTQYF.